These T cell receptor beta chains were read from a single sample in a study of memory CD4+ T cells and cytomegalovirus serostatus. Sequencing used immunoSEQ multiplex PCR; TCRdb keeps in-frame clones, though not all of them. The sample shows about 38,000 clones, 79% of them seen only once. Sample: memory CD4+ T cells from blood. Source of these receptors: an adult in good health and CMV-seropositive. Each CDR3 is given without its conserved first and last residue. Fields, in order: clone size, J gene, V gene, CDR3 protein. Clone size is given for some rows only: seen once, a few or many times, or a class if the clone is expanded.

size: .; J: TRBJ2-7; V: TRBV6-1; CDR3: ASSGTGTGEQY
size: .; J: TRBJ2-7; V: TRBV5-4; CDR3: ASSFYTDRGNSYEQY
size: few; J: TRBJ2-1; V: TRBV7-3; CDR3: ASSLFGREYNEQF
size: .; J: TRBJ2-2; V: TRBV18; CDR3: ASSPGANTGELF
size: few; J: TRBJ2-1; V: TRBV11-3; CDR3: ASGKRGGDEQF
size: .; J: TRBJ1-5; V: TRBV2; CDR3: ASKLRTSQPQH
size: .; J: TRBJ2-7; V: TRBV25-1; CDR3: ASSGTGTYEQY
size: .; J: TRBJ2-7; V: TRBV7-6; CDR3: ASSPGTSGFEEQY
size: .; J: TRBJ1-4; V: TRBV7-2; CDR3: ASSVRTAPHEKLF
size: .; J: TRBJ1-5; V: TRBV5-6; CDR3: ASSFDREQPQH
size: .; J: TRBJ2-2; V: TRBV19; CDR3: ASSPGGARTGELF
size: .; J: TRBJ2-5; V: TRBV28; CDR3: GTTGTSGSLETQY
size: .; J: TRBJ1-4; V: TRBV4-3; CDR3: ASSQDADNFEKLF
size: .; J: TRBJ2-5; V: TRBV18; CDR3: ASSPIPGVETQY
size: .; J: TRBJ2-1; V: TRBV27; CDR3: ASSFVGSSYNEQF
size: .; J: TRBJ1-2; V: TRBV10-3; CDR3: AISSRQGPHGYT
size: .; J: TRBJ1-5; V: TRBV9; CDR3: ASSAGIDQPQH
size: .; J: TRBJ1-5; V: TRBV18; CDR3: ASLEENNQPQH
size: few; J: TRBJ2-3; V: TRBV11-2; CDR3: ASSLEWADSDTQY
size: .; J: TRBJ2-5; V: TRBV7-2; CDR3: ASSSYRGQGTQY
size: few; J: TRBJ2-7; V: TRBV6-1; CDR3: ASSDPLAVTYEQY
size: few; J: TRBJ2-7; V: TRBV6-5; CDR3: ATHPRGFAYEQY
size: .; J: TRBJ1-1; V: TRBV4-1; CDR3: ASSQGGGRTEAF
size: .; J: TRBJ2-1; V: TRBV9; CDR3: ASSVSGMGLSNEQF
size: .; J: TRBJ2-3; V: TRBV6-5; CDR3: ASRISGTDTQY
size: .; J: TRBJ1-6; V: TRBV5-8; CDR3: ASSLFGTGSSPLH
size: .; J: TRBJ2-7; V: TRBV29-1; CDR3: SVVRGAYEQY
size: .; J: TRBJ2-2; V: TRBV18; CDR3: ASSPPAQGANTGELF
size: .; J: TRBJ2-6; V: TRBV1; CDR3: TSSQGKEGPLSGANVLT
size: few; J: TRBJ2-7; V: TRBV5-1; CDR3: ASSFGGGAVEQY
size: .; J: TRBJ2-7; V: TRBV19; CDR3: ASSIRGDTSYEQY
size: once; J: TRBJ1-5; V: TRBV6-1; CDR3: ASSDRGDQPQH
size: once; J: TRBJ1-1; V: TRBV7-3; CDR3: ASSLALEGTEAF
size: .; J: TRBJ1-1; V: TRBV27; CDR3: ASRSSGAVGTEAF
size: .; J: TRBJ2-5; V: TRBV11-2; CDR3: ASRFQGQETQY
size: .; J: TRBJ2-4; V: TRBV6-5; CDR3: ASRDRPNANIQY
size: .; J: TRBJ2-7; V: TRBV6-5; CDR3: ASSYLTGDEQY
size: .; J: TRBJ1-2; V: TRBV4-3; CDR3: ASSQGRGPYGYT
size: .; J: TRBJ2-1; V: TRBV7-2; CDR3: ASSPRSGEANEQF
size: few; J: TRBJ2-4; V: TRBV5-5; CDR3: ASSLGGTSPRDIQY
size: once; J: TRBJ1-2; V: TRBV19; CDR3: ASRLDGNYGYT
size: .; J: TRBJ2-7; V: TRBV4-3; CDR3: ASSFYPGNEQY
size: .; J: TRBJ1-5; V: TRBV7-2; CDR3: ASSLGGSLGNQPQH
size: .; J: TRBJ2-5; V: TRBV5-1; CDR3: ASSLAPQGVETQY
size: .; J: TRBJ2-1; V: TRBV5-1; CDR3: ASSLIADNEQF
size: .; J: TRBJ2-1; V: TRBV5-5; CDR3: ASSLLGNEQF
size: few; J: TRBJ1-6; V: TRBV5-1; CDR3: ASRRTAYNSPLH